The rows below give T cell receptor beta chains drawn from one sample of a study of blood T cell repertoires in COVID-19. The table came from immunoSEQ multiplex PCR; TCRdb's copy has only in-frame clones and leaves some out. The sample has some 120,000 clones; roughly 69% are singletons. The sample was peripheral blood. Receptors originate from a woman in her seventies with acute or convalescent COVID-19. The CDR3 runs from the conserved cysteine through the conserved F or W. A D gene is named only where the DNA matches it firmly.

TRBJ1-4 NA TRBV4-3 CASSQGRTATNEKLFF
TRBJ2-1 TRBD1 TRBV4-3 CASSQDLGTDNEQFF
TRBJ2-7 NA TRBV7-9 CASSSPDRGTYEQYF
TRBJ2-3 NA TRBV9 CASSGQGYTDTQYF
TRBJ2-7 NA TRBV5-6 CASSFPQGSYGQYF
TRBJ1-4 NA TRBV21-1 CASSKVKTVNEKLFF
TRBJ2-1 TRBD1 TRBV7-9 CASSLGGTGGYNEQFF
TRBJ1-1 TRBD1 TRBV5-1 CASSLGQGGWGTEAFF
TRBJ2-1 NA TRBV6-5 CASSYSGGLGEQFF
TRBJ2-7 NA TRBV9 CASSVGQGKGYEQYF
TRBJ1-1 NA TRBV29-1 CSGRGLNTEAFF
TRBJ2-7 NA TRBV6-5 CASNLQSGLGEQYF
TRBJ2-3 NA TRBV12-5 CASGLGGSATDTQYF
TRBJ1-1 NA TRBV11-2 CASSFNLGGDTEAFF
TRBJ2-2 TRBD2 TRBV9 CASSTRPTSGRDTGELFF
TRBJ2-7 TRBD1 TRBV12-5 CASGLATGTAKVAYYEQYF
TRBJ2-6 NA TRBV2 CASSARWAESETSGANVLTF
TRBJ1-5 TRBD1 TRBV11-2 CASSLGLGQGNQPQHF